The TCR beta chain under discussion was sequenced for a study of blood T cell repertoires in COVID-19. The CDR3 totals 17 residues. CDR1 is SEHNR and CDR2 is FQNEAQ in the germline V gene (reference sequence). Trimming at V came to 1 base and at J to 4 bases, leaving 10 bases not matched to a gene. Followed longitudinally, the Seattle patients had been enrolled during active infection. Assay: immunoSEQ multiplex PCR; the TCRdb copy retains only in-frame clones and omits some. The table lists a few hundred thousand clones, roughly 80% of them singletons. This clone has only one observation. The chain is built from TRBV7-9 and TRBJ2-1; 7 bases agree with TRBD2. The TCR comes from a woman aged 70-85 years with COVID-19, enrolled during active disease. Sequenced: peripheral blood. Here the CDR3 DNA reads TGTGCCAGCAGCTTAGGTCGGACTAGGGACCTTTACAATGAGCAGTTCTTC. It yields the protein CASSLGRTRDLYNEQFF.